This T cell receptor (beta chain) was profiled in a study of OX40 agonist ivuxolimab in advanced cancers. Germline CDR1 is SGHAT and CDR2 is FQNNGV. This CDR3 has 16 amino acids. Some clones are missing from TCRdb's copy, which holds only in-frame ones; the method was immunoSEQ multiplex PCR. The sample lists around 64,000 clones; about 87% were seen once. As concerns this clone: At one boundary the junction diverges from the germline segment, which might be a read error.

The TCR was taken from an adult with an advanced solid tumor such as melanoma, head and neck, liver or kidney cancer. Sequenced material: CD4+ or CD8+ T cells sorted from blood, taken in a trial of the OX40 agonist ivuxolimab. This chain uses TRBV11-2 with TRBJ2-4; tentatively, D is TRBD1 (5 bases). The CDR3 coding sequence is TGTGCCAGCACCTTAGACAGATTCATAGCCAAAAACATTCAGTACTTC. Residues: CASTLDRFIAKNIQYF.